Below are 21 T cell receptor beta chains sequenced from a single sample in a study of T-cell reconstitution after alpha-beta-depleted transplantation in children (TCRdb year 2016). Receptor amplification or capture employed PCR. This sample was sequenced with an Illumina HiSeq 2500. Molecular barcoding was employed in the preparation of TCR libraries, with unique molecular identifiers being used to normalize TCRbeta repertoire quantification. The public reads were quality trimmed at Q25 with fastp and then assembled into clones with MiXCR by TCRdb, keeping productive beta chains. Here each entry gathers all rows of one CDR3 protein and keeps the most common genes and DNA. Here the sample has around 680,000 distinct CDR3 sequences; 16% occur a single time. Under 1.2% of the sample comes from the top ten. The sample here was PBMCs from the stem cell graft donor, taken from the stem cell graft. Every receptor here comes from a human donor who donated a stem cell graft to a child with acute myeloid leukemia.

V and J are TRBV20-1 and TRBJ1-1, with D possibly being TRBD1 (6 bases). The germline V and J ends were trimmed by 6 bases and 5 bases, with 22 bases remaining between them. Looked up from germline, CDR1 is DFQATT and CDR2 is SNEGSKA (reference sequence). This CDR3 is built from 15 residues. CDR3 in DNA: TGCAGTGCCAAAGAATGGGGGGCTGGGGAGACTGAAGCTTTCTTT. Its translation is CSAKEWGAGETEAFF.

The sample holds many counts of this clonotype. The CDR3 here is CSASKTGTNEKLFF. CDR3 DNA: TGCAGTGCTAGCAAGACAGGGACTAATGAAAAACTGTTTTTT. The chain links TRBV20-1 to TRBJ1-4; the match to TRBD1 covers 7 bases. Per germline, CDR1 DFQATT and CDR2 SNEGSKA (reference sequence). The CDR3 sequence is 14 residues long. V shed 3 bases and J 2 bases; nucleotides not matched to a gene: 3.

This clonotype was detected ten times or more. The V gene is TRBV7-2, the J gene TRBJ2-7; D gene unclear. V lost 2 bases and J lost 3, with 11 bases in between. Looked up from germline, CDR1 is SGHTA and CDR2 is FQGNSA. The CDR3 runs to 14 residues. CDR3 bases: TGTGCCAGCAGCTTACTAACAGATCGCTACGAGCAGTACTTC. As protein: CASSLLTDRYEQYF.

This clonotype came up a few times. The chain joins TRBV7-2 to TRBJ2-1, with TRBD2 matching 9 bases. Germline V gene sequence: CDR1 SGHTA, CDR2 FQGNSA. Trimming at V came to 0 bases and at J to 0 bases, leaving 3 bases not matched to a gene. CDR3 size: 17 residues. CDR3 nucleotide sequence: TGTGCCAGCAGCTTAGCTGTGACTAGCGGCTCCTACAATGAGCAGTTCTTC. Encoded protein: CASSLAVTSGSYNEQFF.

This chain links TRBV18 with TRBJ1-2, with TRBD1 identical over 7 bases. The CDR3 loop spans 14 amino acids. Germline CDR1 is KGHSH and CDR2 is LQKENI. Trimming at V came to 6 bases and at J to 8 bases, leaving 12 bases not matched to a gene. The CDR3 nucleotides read TGTGCCAGCTCTCCCCGCGAGGGGGCTGGCGGCTACACCTTC. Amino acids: CASSPREGAGGYTF.

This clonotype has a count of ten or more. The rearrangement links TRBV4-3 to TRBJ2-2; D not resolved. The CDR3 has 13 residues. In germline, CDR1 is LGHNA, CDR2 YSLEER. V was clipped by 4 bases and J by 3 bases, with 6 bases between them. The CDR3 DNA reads TGCGCCAGCAGCCCCGTCGACACCGGGGAGCTGTTTTTT. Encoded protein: CASSPVDTGELFF.

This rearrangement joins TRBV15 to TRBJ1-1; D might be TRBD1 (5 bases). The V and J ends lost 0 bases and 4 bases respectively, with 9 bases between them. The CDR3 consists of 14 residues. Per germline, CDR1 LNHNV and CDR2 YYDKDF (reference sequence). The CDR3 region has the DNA TGTGCCACCAGCAGAGACAGGGTGATCACTGAAGCTTTCTTT. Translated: CATSRDRVITEAFF.

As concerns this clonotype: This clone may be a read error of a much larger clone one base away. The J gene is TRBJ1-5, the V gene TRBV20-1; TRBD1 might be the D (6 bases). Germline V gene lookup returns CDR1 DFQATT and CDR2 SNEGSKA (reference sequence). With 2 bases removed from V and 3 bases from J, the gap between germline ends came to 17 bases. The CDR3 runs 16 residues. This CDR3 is CSARQTGGYTNQPQHF. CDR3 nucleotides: TGCAGTGCTAGACAGACAGGAGGTTATACCAATCAGCCCCAGCATTTT.

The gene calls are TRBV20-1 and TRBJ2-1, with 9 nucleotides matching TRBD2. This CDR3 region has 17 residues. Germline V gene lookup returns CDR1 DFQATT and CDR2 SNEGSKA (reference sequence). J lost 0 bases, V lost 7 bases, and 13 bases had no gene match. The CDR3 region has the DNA TGCAGTGGGGCGGGACTAGCCCATCATAGCTCCTACAATGAGCAGTTCTTC. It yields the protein CSGAGLAHHSSYNEQFF.

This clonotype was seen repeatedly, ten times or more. This chain's CDR3 is CASIGNRNEQFF. Here the CDR3 DNA reads TGCGCCAGCATAGGAAACAGAAATGAGCAGTTCTTC. This chain links TRBV5-1 with TRBJ2-1; no clear D. CDR1 SGHRS and CDR2 YFSETQ come from the germline V gene. V lost 6 bases, J lost 7 bases, and 11 bases lay in between. This CDR3 has 12 amino acids.

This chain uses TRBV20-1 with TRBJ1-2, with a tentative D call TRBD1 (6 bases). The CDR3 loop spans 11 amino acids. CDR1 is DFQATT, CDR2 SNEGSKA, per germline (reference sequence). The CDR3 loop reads CNTGPDYGYTF. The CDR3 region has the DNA TGCAACACAGGGCCCGACTATGGCTACACCTTC.

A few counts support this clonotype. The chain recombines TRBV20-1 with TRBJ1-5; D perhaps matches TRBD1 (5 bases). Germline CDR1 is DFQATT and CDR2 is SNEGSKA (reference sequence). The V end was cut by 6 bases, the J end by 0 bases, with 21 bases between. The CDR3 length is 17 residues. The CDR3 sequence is CSARLGGRLNSNQPQHF. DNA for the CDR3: TGCAGTGCCAGACTTGGGGGGAGGCTTAATAGCAATCAGCCCCAGCATTTT.

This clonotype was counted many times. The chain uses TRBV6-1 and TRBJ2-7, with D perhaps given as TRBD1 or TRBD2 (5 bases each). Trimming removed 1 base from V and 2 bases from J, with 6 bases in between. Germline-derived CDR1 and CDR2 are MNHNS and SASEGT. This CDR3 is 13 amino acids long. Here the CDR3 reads CASSEEGPYEQYV. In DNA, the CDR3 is TGTGCCAGCAGTGAAGAGGGACCCTACGAGCAGTACGTC.

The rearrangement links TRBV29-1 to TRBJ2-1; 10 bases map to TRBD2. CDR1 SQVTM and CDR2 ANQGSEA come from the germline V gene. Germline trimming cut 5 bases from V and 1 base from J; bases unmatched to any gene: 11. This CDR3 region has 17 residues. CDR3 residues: CSVTSGTSLRSYNEQFF. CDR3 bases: TGCAGCGTTACTAGCGGGACGAGCTTACGTTCCTACAATGAGCAGTTCTTC.

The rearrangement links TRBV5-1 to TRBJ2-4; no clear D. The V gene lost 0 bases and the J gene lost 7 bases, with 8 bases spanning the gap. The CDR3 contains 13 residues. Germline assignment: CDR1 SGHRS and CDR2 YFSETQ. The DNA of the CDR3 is TGCGCCAGCAGCTTGGCGACGGCTAACATTCAGTACTTC. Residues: CASSLATANIQYF.

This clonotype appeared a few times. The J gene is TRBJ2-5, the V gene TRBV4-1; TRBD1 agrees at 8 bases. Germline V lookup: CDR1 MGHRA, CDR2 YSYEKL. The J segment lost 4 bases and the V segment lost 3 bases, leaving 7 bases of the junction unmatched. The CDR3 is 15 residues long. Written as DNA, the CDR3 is TGCGCCAGCAGCCATATAACAGGGGGAGGAGAGACCCAGTACTTC. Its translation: CASSHITGGGETQYF.

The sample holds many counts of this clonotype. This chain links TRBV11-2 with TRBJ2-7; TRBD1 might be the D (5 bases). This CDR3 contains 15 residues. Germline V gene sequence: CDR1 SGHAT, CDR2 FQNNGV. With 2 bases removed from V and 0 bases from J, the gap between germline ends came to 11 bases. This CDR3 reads CASSLSPGNSYEQYF. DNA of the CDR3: TGTGCCAGCAGCTTATCCCCAGGGAACTCCTACGAGCAGTACTTC. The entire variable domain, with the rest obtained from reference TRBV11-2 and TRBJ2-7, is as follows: EAGVAQSPRYKIIEKRQSVAFWCNPISGHATLYWYQQILGQGPKLLIQFQNNGVVDDSQLPKDRFSAERLKGVDSTLKIQPAKLEDSAVYLCASSLSPGNSYEQYFGPGTRLTVT.

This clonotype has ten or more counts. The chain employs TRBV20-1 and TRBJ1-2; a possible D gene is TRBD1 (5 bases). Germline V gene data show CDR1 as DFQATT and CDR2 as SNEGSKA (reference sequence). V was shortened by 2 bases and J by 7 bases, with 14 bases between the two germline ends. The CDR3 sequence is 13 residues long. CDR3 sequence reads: CSARLTGTSGYTF. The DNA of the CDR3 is TGCAGTGCTAGACTAACCGGGACGTCTGGCTACACCTTC.

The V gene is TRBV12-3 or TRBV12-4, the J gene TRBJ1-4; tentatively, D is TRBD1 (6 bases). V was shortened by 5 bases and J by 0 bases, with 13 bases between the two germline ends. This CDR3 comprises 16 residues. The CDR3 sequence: CASSPWDTTTNEKLFF. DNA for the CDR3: TGTGCCAGCAGTCCCTGGGACACTACAACTAATGAAAAACTGTTTTTT.

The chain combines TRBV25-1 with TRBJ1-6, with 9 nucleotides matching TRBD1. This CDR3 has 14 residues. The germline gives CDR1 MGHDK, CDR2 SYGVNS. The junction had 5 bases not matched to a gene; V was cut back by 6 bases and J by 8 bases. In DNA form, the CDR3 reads TGTGCCAGCAGGATGGACAGGGGCCATTCACCCCTCCACTTT. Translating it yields CASRMDRGHSPLHF. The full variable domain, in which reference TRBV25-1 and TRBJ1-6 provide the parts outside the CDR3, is EADIYQTPRYLVIGTGKKITLECSQTMGHDKMYWYQQDPGMELHLIHYSYGVNSTEKGDLSSESTVSRIRTEHFPLTLESARPSHTSQYLCASRMDRGHSPLHFGNGTRLTVT.

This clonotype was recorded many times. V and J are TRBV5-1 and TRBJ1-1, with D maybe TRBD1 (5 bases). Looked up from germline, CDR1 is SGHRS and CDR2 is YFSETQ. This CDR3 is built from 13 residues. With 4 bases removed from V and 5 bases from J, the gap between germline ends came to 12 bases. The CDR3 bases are TGCGCCAGCAGCCCCGTGGGGGAAACTGAAGCTTTCTTT. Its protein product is CASSPVGETEAFF.